This TCR beta chain was sequenced for a study of cytomegalovirus exposure and HLA in healthy donors (dated by TCRdb to about 2017). In terms of the full investigation: According to a later analysis, one platform produced both the roughly 120 validation repertoires and the 720 or so repertoires of the first cohort. The aim of the study was to test whether cataloging public T cell receptors could identify signatures of past pathogen exposure. To predict cytomegalovirus infection status, the study combined high-throughput TCR immunosequencing, statistical association of individual TCRs with disease status, and machine learning. A separate validation cohort of 100 to 150 different subjects was used in addition to the 666-subject first cohort. What the authors observed across the whole study: In the study, 150 to 200 TCR beta chains were listed as associated with cytomegalovirus. Cytomegalovirus status was reported to be diagnosed by the classifier with high specificity and sensitivity in both the original and validation cohorts. While some public TCRs were present in many individuals, most TCR sequences turned up only very rarely across donors. Of the cluster scores, approximately 95% were above 0 in a later analysis, which found that TCRs clustered in the first cohort also tended to co-occur in the roughly 130 validation repertoires. It was suggested by the authors that the approach could potentially be generalized to other disease states and immunological phenotypes. A few of the identified cytomegalovirus-associated TCR beta chains were confirmed in vitro to be specific for cytomegalovirus antigens. The validation cohort had no HLA typing available for a later analysis, so co-occurrence within that cohort was assessed over all 120 or so repertoires.

Donors formed part of the validation cohort, which comprised 120 subjects and was distinct from the first cohort of 666 subjects. A remark on this clone: Its antigen specificity is not known. Per-nucleotide qualities are absent, and no much larger clonotype sits a single base away.

Between the V and J ends, shortened by 3 bases and 3 bases respectively, the junction contains 10 bases. The germline V gene (reference sequence) sets CDR1 to SGHNT and CDR2 to YYREEE. Spanning cysteine to phenylalanine, the CDR3 consists of 15 amino acids. Only CDR3 DNA remains: 45 bases, in frame from the first base. The library was obtained by the immunoSEQ multiplex PCR assay. In the original analysis: A statistical classification framework was built to diagnose cytomegalovirus status from the catalog of TCR beta chain sequences. TCRdb took this table from immuneACCESS and kept in-frame rearrangements with V and J called. Such tables lack part of the clones; where checked against another copy, unresolved V genes explain under half of the gap, and the rest is unexplained. V and J calls plus clone size are reproduced from that table; the DNA served to infer D and trimming. A total of 250,000 to 350,000 clones appear in this sample, around 89% of them only once. Approximately 0.94% of the sample is held by the ten biggest clonotypes.

The sequence derives from a woman aged 18-35 years in good health and CMV-seronegative. Sequencing was carried out using PBMCs. The chain joins TRBV5-4 to TRBJ1-6; TRBD1 could be the D gene, as 6 bases match. The DNA reads as follows: TGTGCCAGCAGCTGGGGACAATACTATAATTCACCCCTCCACTTT. Its amino acids are CASSWGQYYNSPLHF. Joined to the reference TRBV5-4 and TRBJ1-6 proteins, this CDR3 gives the full variable domain: ETGVTQSPTHLIKTRGQQVTLRCSSQSGHNTVSWYQQALGQGPQFIFQYYREEENGRGNFPPRFSGLQFPNYSSELNVNALELDDSALYLCASSWGQYYNSPLHFGNGTRLTVT.